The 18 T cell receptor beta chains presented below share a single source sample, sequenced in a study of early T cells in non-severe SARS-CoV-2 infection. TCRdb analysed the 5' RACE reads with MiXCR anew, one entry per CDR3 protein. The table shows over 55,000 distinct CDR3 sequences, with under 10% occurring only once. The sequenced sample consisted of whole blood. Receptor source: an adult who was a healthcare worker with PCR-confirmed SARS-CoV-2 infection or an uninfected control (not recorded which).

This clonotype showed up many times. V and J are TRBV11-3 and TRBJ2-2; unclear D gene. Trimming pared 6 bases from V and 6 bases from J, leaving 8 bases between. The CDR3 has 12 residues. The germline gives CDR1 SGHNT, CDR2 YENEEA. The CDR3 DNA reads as TGTGCCAGCAGTAGCAAAGCCGGGGAGCTGTTTTTT. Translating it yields CASSSKAGELFF.

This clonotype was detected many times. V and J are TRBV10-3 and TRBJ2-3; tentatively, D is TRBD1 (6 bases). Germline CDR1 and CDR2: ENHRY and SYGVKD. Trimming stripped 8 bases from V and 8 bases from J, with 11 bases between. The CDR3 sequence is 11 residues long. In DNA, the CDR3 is TGTGCCATCGGGGGCGGCGGTACGCAGTATTTT. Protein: CAIGGGGTQYF.

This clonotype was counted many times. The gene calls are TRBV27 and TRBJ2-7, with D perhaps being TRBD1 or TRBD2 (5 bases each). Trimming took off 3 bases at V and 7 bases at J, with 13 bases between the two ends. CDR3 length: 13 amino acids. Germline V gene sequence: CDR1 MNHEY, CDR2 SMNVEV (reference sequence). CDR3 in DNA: TGTGCCAGCAGTTTGCAGGGAGCGAGGGAGCAGTACTTC. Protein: CASSLQGAREQYF.

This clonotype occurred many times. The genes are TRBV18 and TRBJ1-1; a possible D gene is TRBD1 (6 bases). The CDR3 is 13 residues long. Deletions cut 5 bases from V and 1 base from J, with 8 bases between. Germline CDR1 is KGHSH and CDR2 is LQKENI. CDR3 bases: TGTGCCAGCTCAGAGGGACAGAACACTGAAGCTTTCTTT. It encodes CASSEGQNTEAFF. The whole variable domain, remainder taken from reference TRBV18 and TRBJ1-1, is NAGVMQNPRHLVRRRGQEARLRCSPMKGHSHVYWYRQLPEEGLKFMVYLQKENIIDESGMPKERFSAEFPKEGPSILRIQQVVRGDSAAYFCASSEGQNTEAFFGQGTRLTVV.

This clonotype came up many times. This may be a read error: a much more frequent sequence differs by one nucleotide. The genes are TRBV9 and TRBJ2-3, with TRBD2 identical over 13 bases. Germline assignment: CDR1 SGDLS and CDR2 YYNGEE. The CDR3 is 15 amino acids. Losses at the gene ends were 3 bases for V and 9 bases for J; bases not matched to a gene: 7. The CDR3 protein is CASSEGTSGINTQYF. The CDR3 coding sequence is TGTGCCAGCAGCGAGGGGACTAGCGGGATCAACACGCAGTATTTT.

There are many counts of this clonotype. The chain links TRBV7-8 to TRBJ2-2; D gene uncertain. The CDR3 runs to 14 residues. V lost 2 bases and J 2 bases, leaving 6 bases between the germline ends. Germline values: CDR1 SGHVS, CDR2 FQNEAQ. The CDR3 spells CASSLLGNTGELFF. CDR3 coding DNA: TGTGCCAGCAGCTTACTAGGAAACACCGGGGAGCTGTTTTTT.

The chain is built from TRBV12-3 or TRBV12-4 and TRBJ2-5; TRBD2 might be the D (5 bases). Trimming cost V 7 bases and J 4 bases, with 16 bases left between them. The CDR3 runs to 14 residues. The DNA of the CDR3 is TGTGCCAGCATCCCCGGCGGGCCGATAGAGACCCAGTACTTC. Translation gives CASIPGGPIETQYF.

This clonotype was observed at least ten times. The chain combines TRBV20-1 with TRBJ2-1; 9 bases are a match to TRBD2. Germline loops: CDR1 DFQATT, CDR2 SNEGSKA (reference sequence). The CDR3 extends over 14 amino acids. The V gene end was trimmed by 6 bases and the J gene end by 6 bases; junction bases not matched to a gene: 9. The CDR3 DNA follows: TGCAGTGCCCCTCGAGGCGGGAGGGGCAATGAGCAGTTCTTC. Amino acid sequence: CSAPRGGRGNEQFF.

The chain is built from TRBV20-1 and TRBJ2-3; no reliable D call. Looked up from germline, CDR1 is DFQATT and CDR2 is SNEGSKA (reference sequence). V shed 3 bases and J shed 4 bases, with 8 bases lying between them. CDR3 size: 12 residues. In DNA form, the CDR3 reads TGCAGTGCTAGTGGTGTGCCAGATACGCAGTATTTT. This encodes CSASGVPDTQYF.

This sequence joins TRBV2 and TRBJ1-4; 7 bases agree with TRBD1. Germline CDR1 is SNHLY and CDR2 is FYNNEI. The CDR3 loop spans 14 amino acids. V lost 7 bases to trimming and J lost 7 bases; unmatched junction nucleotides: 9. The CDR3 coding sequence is TGTGCCAGCAATGGCGGGACAGCCCTTGAAAAACTGTTTTTT. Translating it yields CASNGGTALEKLFF.

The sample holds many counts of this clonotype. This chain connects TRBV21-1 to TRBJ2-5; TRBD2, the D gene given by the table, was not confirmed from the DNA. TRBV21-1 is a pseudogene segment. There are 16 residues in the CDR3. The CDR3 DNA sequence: TGTGCCAGCAGCAACGGAGCGGGAGGTTTCGTGGAGACCCAGTACTTC. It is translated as CASSNGAGGFVETQYF.

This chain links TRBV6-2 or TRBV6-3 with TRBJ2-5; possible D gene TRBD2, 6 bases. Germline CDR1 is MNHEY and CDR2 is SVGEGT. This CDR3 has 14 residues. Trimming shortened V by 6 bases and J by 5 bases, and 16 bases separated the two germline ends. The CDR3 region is CASSPPDAGETQYF. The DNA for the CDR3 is TGTGCCAGCAGCCCCCCGGATGCGGGGGAGACCCAGTACTTC.

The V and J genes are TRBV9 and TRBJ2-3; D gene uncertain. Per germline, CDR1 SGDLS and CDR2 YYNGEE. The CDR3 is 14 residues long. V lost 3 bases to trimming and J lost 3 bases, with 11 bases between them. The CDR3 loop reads CASSALSRTDTQYF. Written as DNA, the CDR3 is TGTGCCAGCAGCGCCCTGTCCCGTACAGATACGCAGTATTTT.

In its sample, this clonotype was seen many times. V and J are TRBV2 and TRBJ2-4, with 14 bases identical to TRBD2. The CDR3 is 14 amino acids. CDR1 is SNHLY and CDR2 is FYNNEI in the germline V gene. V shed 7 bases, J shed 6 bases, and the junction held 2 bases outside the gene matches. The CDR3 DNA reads TGTGCCAGCAAGGGACTAGCGGGAGTAAACATTCAGTACTTC. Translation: CASKGLAGVNIQYF.

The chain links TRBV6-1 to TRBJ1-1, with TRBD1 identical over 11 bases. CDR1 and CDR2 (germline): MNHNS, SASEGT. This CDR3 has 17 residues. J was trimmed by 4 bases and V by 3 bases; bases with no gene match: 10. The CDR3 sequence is CASSDSGTGGFGTEAFF. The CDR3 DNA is TGTGCCAGCAGTGACTCCGGGACAGGGGGATTCGGCACTGAAGCTTTCTTT.

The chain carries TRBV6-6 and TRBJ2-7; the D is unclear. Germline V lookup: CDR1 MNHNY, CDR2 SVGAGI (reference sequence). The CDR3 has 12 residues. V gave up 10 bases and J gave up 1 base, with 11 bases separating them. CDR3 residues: CATKSGSYEQYF. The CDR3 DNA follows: TGTGCCACCAAGTCCGGGTCCTACGAGCAGTACTTC.

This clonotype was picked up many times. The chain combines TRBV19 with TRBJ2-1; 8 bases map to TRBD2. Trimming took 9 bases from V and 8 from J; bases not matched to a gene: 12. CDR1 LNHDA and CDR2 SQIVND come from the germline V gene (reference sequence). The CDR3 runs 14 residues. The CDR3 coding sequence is TGTGCCAGCTCCCCGGGGGGGAGGGGGTATGAGCAGTTCTTC. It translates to CASSPGGRGYEQFF. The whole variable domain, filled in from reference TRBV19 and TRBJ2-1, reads DGGITQSPKYLFRKEGQNVTLSCEQNLNHDAMYWYRQDPGQGLRLIYYSQIVNDFQKGDIAEGYSVSREKKESFPLTVTSAQKNPTAFYLCASSPGGRGYEQFFGPGTRLTVL.

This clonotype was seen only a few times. This CDR3 reads CASSLSLAANEQFF. The CDR3, as DNA: TGTGCCAGCAGTTTAAGTCTAGCGGCCAATGAGCAGTTCTTC. The rearrangement links TRBV27 to TRBJ2-1, with TRBD2 identical over 7 bases. Germline CDR1 is MNHEY and CDR2 is SMNVEV (reference sequence). CDR3 length: 14 residues. The V and J ends lost 2 bases and 6 bases, in that order; junction bases with no gene match: 4.